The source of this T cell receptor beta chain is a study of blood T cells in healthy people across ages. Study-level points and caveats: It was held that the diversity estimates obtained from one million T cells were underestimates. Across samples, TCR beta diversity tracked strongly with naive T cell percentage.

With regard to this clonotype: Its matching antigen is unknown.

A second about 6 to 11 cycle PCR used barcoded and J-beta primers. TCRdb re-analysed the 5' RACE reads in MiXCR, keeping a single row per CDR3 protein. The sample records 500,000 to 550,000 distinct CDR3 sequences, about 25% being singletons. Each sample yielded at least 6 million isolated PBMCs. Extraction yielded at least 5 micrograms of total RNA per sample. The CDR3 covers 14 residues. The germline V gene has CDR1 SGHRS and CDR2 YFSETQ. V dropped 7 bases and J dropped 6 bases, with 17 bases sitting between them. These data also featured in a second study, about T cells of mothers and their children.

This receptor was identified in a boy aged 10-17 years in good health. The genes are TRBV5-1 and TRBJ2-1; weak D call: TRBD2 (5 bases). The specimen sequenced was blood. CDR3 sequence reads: CASSPGLGVNEQFF. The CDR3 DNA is TGCGCCAGCTCCCCGGGTCTCGGGGTCAATGAGCAGTTCTTC.